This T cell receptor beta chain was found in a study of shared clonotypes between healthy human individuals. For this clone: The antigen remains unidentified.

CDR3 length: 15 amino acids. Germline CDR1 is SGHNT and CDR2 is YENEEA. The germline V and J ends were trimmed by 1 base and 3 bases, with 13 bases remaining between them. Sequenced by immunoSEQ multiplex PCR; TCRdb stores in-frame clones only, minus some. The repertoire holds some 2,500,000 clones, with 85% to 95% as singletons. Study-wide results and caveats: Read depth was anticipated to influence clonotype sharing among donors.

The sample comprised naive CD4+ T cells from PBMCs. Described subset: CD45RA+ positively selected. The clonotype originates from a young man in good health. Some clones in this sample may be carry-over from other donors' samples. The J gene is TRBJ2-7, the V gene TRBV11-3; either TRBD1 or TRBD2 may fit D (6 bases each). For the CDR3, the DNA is TGTGCCAGCAGCTTAGCGGGGGCAGGGTACTACGAGCAGTACTTC. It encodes CASSLAGAGYYEQYF.